The sequence of this T cell receptor (beta chain) was determined in a study of CD8 T cells in ankylosing spondylitis. There are 14 residues in the CDR3. In germline, CDR1 is LGHDT, CDR2 YNNKEL (reference sequence). The ends lost 1 base at V and 4 bases at J; junction bases unmatched: 2. TCRdb used MiXCR to reprocess the 5' RACE reads, holding one entry per CDR3 protein. The sample has approximately 200,000 distinct CDR3 sequences, 9.5% to 15% seen once. The sequence was collected from a male donor with ankylosing spondylitis or in good health (not recorded which). The rearrangement uses TRBV3-1 and TRBJ2-3, with TRBD1 identical over 7 bases. The specimen sequenced was blood, either unsorted or a sorted T cell fraction (not recorded which). The CDR3 reads CASSQGDRADTQYF. CDR3 sequence (DNA): TGTGCCAGCAGCCAAGGCGACAGGGCAGATACGCAGTATTTT.